Below, 17 T cell receptor beta chains from the same sample are listed, as sequenced in a study of naive and memory T cell subsets. Findings and limits, study-wide: Naive repertoires, especially CD8, held a few larger clonotypes, possibly memory cells re-expressing CD45RA.

Two oligonucleotides, mixed equimolar, formed the beta constant-region primer covering TRBC1 and TRBC2. The ligated cDNA underwent four PCR rounds using SP2 and nested alpha and beta constant-region primers. MiXCR was run by TCRdb on the UMI-ligation and nested PCR reads, yielding one entry per CDR3 protein. The table includes about 140,000 distinct CDR3 sequences, approximately 20% detected once. These TCRs are of unknown antigen specificity. Sequencing was carried out using naive CD8+ T cells from blood. The source of these receptors is a human donor in good health.

This sequence joins TRBV6-5 and TRBJ2-7; weak D call: TRBD2 (5 bases). The V gene's germline CDR1 is MNHEY and CDR2 SVGAGI. Trimming took off 5 bases at V and 2 bases at J, with 16 bases between the two ends. This CDR3 spans 15 amino acids. The CDR3 is CASSPEGADAYEQYF. The CDR3 nucleotides read TGTGCCAGCAGTCCAGAGGGAGCGGACGCCTACGAGCAGTACTTC.

This clonotype appeared a few times. The V call is TRBV6-2 or TRBV6-3, the J call TRBJ2-1; TRBD1 matches 11 bases. The J segment lost 3 bases and the V segment lost 6 bases, leaving 7 bases of the junction unmatched. Per the germline V gene, CDR1 is MNHEY and CDR2 is SVGEGT. The CDR3 covers 16 residues. The chain's CDR3 is CASRPAGTGGYNEQFF. The CDR3 DNA reads TGTGCCAGCAGACCCGCCGGGACAGGGGGCTACAATGAGCAGTTCTTC.

The chain has TRBV20-1 and TRBJ2-5, with D tentatively TRBD2 (6 bases). V gave up 1 base and J gave up 5 bases, with 20 bases separating them. Germline V lookup: CDR1 DFQATT, CDR2 SNEGSKA (reference sequence). The CDR3 is made up of 16 amino acids. CDR3 sequence (DNA): TGCAGTGCTAGAGGTTCCATGGAGGGAGGTTGGGAGACCCAGTACTTC. As protein: CSARGSMEGGWETQYF.

This clonotype was seen only a few times. The rearrangement links TRBV7-6 to TRBJ2-7; D ambiguous. CDR3 size: 15 residues. Germline values: CDR1 SGHVS, CDR2 FNYEAQ. The V end was cut by 0 bases, the J end by 0 bases, with 9 bases between. The chain's CDR3 is CASSLAGAYSYEQYF. The CDR3 DNA reads TGTGCCAGCAGCTTAGCGGGCGCCTACTCCTACGAGCAGTACTTC.

The chain has TRBV29-1 and TRBJ2-7; 7 bases map to TRBD2. After removal of 2 bases from V and 1 base from J, the junction contained 2 bases not matched to a gene. Germline lookup yields CDR1 SQVTM and CDR2 ANQGSEA. CDR3 length: 13 amino acids. The CDR3, as DNA: TGCAGCGTTGAAAGCGGGGCTTCCTACGAGCAGTACTTC. This gives the protein CSVESGASYEQYF.

The chain links TRBV30 to TRBJ2-7, with TRBD2 as a possible D gene (5 bases). Per germline, CDR1 GTSNPN and CDR2 SVGIG (reference sequence). This CDR3 contains 13 residues. Trimming left V 0 bases short and J 6 bases short, with 12 bases between. CDR3 amino acids: CAWSVAVSVEQYF. The CDR3 nucleotides are TGTGCCTGGAGTGTAGCGGTTTCGGTCGAGCAGTACTTC.

The sample holds a few counts of this clonotype. J is TRBJ1-5 and V is TRBV9, with D possibly being TRBD1 (6 bases). Germline values: CDR1 SGDLS, CDR2 YYNGEE. The V gene lost 3 bases and the J gene lost 5 bases, with 15 bases spanning the gap. The CDR3 has 15 amino acids. The CDR3 DNA follows: TGTGCCAGCAGCGCCCTGTATGGGGGCGATCAGCCCCAGCATTTT. Protein sequence: CASSALYGGDQPQHF.

This clonotype was picked up a small number of times. This chain links TRBV2 with TRBJ1-1, with TRBD1 identical over 7 bases. The junction had 8 bases not matched to a gene; V was cut back by 7 bases and J by 6 bases. CDR1 and CDR2 (germline): SNHLY, FYNNEI. This CDR3 region has 13 residues. The CDR3 here is CASTTGLISEAFF. The CDR3 DNA sequence: TGTGCCAGCACGACAGGGCTTATATCTGAAGCTTTCTTT.

This clonotype was seen only a few times. The chain combines TRBV15 with TRBJ1-6; 9 nucleotides line up with TRBD1. The CDR3 runs 15 residues. The V and J ends lost 1 base and 10 bases, in that order; junction bases with no gene match: 5. Germline loops: CDR1 LNHNV, CDR2 YYDKDF (reference sequence). The CDR3 protein is CATSRGRTGVSPLHF. DNA of the CDR3: TGTGCCACCAGCAGAGGCCGGACAGGGGTATCACCCCTCCACTTT.

The chain couples TRBV28 to TRBJ2-7, with 7 positions matching TRBD1. Germline CDR1 and CDR2: MDHEN and SYDVKM. The CDR3 is 14 amino acids. After removal of 7 bases from V and 4 bases from J, the junction contained 10 bases not matched to a gene. The DNA for the CDR3 is TGTGCCAGCATAGGGGGCGGGTCGGGTTACGAGCAGTACTTC. It is translated as CASIGGGSGYEQYF.

The chain employs TRBV12-3 or TRBV12-4 and TRBJ1-1; possible D gene TRBD1, 5 bases. V gave up 3 bases and J gave up 4 bases, with 9 bases separating them. CDR3 length equals 13 residues. This CDR3 is CASSLVGTTEAFF. For the CDR3, the DNA is TGTGCCAGCAGTTTGGTAGGGACCACTGAAGCTTTCTTT.

The chain uses TRBV14 and TRBJ1-2; D gene uncertain. Trimming cost V 0 bases and J 5 bases, with 7 bases left between them. The CDR3 totals 13 residues. Germline V gives CDR1 SGHDN, CDR2 FVKESK. CDR3 nucleotides: TGTGCCAGCAGCCAAGATTCCGCTTATGGCTACACCTTC. It encodes CASSQDSAYGYTF.

This clonotype was picked up a small number of times. The genes are TRBV28 and TRBJ2-7; tentatively, D is TRBD1 (6 bases). V was pared by 2 bases and J by 5 bases, with 16 bases between. The germline gives CDR1 MDHEN, CDR2 SYDVKM. The CDR3 has 15 amino acids. CDR3 sequence reads: CASSLSQGLIDEQYF. CDR3 nucleotide sequence: TGTGCCAGCAGTTTAAGTCAGGGGCTCATAGACGAGCAGTACTTC.

The chain is built from TRBV5-5 and TRBJ2-7, with D possibly matching TRBD1 (6 bases). Germline V gene sequence: CDR1 SGHKS, CDR2 YYEKEE (reference sequence). Trimming pared 2 bases from V and 6 bases from J, leaving 9 bases between. The CDR3 is 12 residues long. CDR3 residues: CASSFQGSEQYF. The CDR3, as DNA: TGTGCCAGCAGCTTCCAGGGGAGCGAGCAGTACTTC.

The chain has TRBV14 and TRBJ2-2; the D is unclear. Germline-derived CDR1 and CDR2 are SGHDN and FVKESK. The V and J ends lost 4 bases and 0 bases respectively, with 15 bases between them. This CDR3 is 17 amino acids long. This CDR3 reads CASSPYNLESNTGELFF. The CDR3, as DNA: TGTGCCAGCAGCCCCTACAATCTTGAATCGAACACCGGGGAGCTGTTTTTT.

This clonotype showed up just a few times. The chain's CDR3 is CASSRDDRDIPVSYNSPLHF. DNA of the CDR3: TGTGCCAGCAGCCGAGACGACCGGGACATACCCGTCTCCTATAATTCACCCCTCCACTTT. The chain joins TRBV28 to TRBJ1-6; D is perhaps TRBD1 (6 bases). Trimming took off 6 bases at V and 0 bases at J, with 24 bases between the two ends. Per germline, CDR1 MDHEN and CDR2 SYDVKM. The CDR3 is made up of 20 amino acids.

This chain connects TRBV29-1 to TRBJ2-3; possibly TRBD2 for D (5 bases). This CDR3 is 15 amino acids long. Germline V gene lookup returns CDR1 SQVTM and CDR2 ANQGSEA. The V and J ends lost 6 bases and 3 bases respectively, with 19 bases between them. The CDR3 here is CSVEYLAYWTDTQYF. In DNA, the CDR3 is TGCAGCGTCGAGTACTTAGCGTATTGGACAGATACGCAGTATTTT.